This T cell receptor (beta chain) was observed in a study of CD4 T cells in relation to SARS-CoV-2 and coronaviruses. Only in-frame clones appear in the TCRdb table, and some are missing; sequencing was by immunoSEQ multiplex PCR. The sample has about 36,000 clones; around 80% are singletons. This CDR3 is built from 11 residues. Germline V gives CDR1 DFQATT, CDR2 SNEGSKA (reference sequence). V lost 5 bases and J lost 2, with 7 bases in between. Only one count was recorded for this clone. Its antigen is as yet unknown. Sequenced: memory CD4+ T cells from PBMCs, cultured in vitro. The clonotype originates from an adult with COVID-19. V usage is TRBV20-1 and J usage is TRBJ2-7; D unresolved. The CDR3 sequence: CSAYQPYEQYF. The DNA of the CDR3 is TGCAGTGCTTATCAGCCCTACGAGCAGTACTTC.